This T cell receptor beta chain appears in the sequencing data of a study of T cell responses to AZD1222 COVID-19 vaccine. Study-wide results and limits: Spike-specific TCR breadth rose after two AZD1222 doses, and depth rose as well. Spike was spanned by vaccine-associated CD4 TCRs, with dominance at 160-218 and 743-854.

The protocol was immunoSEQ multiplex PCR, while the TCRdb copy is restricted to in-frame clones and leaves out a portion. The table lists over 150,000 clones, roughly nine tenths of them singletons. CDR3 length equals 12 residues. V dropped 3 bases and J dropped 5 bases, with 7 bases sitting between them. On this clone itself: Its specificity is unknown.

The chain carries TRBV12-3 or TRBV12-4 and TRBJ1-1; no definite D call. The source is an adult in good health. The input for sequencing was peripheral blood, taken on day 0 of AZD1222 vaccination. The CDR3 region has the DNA TGTGCCAGCAGTTTTGAAAGGACTGAAGCTTTCTTT. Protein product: CASSFERTEAFF.